What follows describes a single TCR beta chain. Its binding antigen is unknown. No base qualities exist here, and no much larger clone lies one base off it. CDR1 and CDR2, per the germline V gene (reference sequence), are LNHDA and SQIVND. The CDR3 contains 14 residues, cysteine and phenylalanine counted. CDR3 DNA is the only sequence kept; it has 42 bases, read in frame from the first base. From V the trimming removes 5 bases and from J it removes 5 bases, while the gene matches leave 8 bases of the junction unaccounted for. In the ViraFEST assay, PBMC were stimulated with viral peptide pools, and antigen-specific CD4+ T cell clonotypes were then identified by expansion using TCR sequencing. After around 10 days of culture, CD4+ T cells were isolated with the EasySep CD4+ T cell isolation kit. Convalescent patients had PCR-confirmed SARS-CoV-2 infection between March and December 2020, before Alpha, Beta and Delta variants emerged in the United States. Each well held roughly 2 million PBMC cultured in IMDM containing approximately 5.2% human AB serum, around 10 IU/ml IL-2 and gentamicin, along with 8 to 10 ug/ml peptides. On days 3 and 7, half of the culture medium was replaced with fresh IL-2-containing medium. Unless otherwise noted, each peptide stimulation condition was cultured in triplicate wells. PBMC were separated from whole blood using Ficoll-Paque Plus gradient centrifugation and were then either cryopreserved at -140C or used fresh. The QIAamp micro DNA kit was used to extract genomic DNA from the cultured CD4+ T cells.

Receptor libraries were prepared by the immunoSEQ multiplex PCR assay. TCR beta CDR3 sequencing was performed on DNA from the cultured, isolated CD4+ T cells. As for the authors' bioinformatics: Non-productive TCR sequences were removed and reads were trimmed to the CDR3 region, keeping CDR3s of at least 7 amino acids. The MANAFEST web app was used to pick out antigen-specific clonotypes by comparing their expansion in peptide wells with that in reference cultures. To be called positive, a clone needed expansion at FDR<0.05 compared with the reference and with all other wells, an odds ratio greater than 5, and a frequency greater than 0.1% in two replicate wells. Cross-reactive clonotypes were defined as significantly expanded in SARS-CoV-2 spike wells and in at least one common cold coronavirus spike condition. CDR3 similarity was assessed by Levenshtein distance using the stringdist R package, and unrooted trees were constructed with ape in R 3.6.1. TCRdb provides this immuneACCESS table in a form limited to in-frame rearrangements. Some clones are lacking; in checked studies, under half of them reflect an unresolved V gene, and why the rest are absent is not known. From that table come the V and J calls and clone size; the DNA was used to work out D and trimming. The table for this sample lists 40,000 to 50,000 clones; under 80% of them were counted only once. Under 40% of the sample is taken by the ten largest.

The data were obtained in a study of vaccination effects on CD4 cells after COVID-19 (dated by TCRdb to the early 2020s). Concerning the study at large: Two doses of either the BNT162b2 or the mRNA-1273 mRNA SARS-CoV-2 vaccine were administered to participants. In a couple of convalescent patients, pre-vaccine samples were collected 16 days and one week ahead of the first dose, 142 and 148 days after COVID-19 diagnosis. In both COVID-19 convalescent patients and infection-naive vaccine recipients, the study compared SARS-CoV-2 spike-specific CD4+ TCR repertoires from before mRNA vaccination with those from after it. A total of 10 COVID-19 convalescent patients and a handful of SARS-CoV-2-naive healthy vaccine recipients were included in the full study. In the study, cultures from other donors were sequenced using the Oncomine TCR Beta short-read assay on an Illumina iSeq 100. Study-wide findings and limitations: Marked clonal contraction was observed in both infection-induced and vaccine-induced clones at late post-vaccination timepoints, consistent with waning T cell responses. In convalescent patients, the post-vaccine spike-reactive repertoire consisted mainly of new vaccine-induced clones, largely distinct from infection-induced clones. Limitations of the study were the small number of convalescent patients and the absence of early post-infection timepoints.

This TCR derives from a human donor who had a prior SARS-CoV-2 infection. The input for sequencing was CD4+ T cells from PBMCs cultured with a peptide pool, taken before COVID-19 vaccination. In this chain, TRBV19 is recombined with TRBJ1-2, and 7 junctional nucleotides match TRBD1. The CDR3 here reads CASSPAGGRYGYTF. The DNA sequence is as follows: TGTGCCAGTAGTCCGGCAGGGGGTCGATATGGCTACACCTTC.